This T cell receptor beta chain was sequenced during a study of PD-1 blockade in classical Hodgkin lymphoma. Whole-study context: Nivolumab dosed at 3 mg/kg went to patients intravenously every 2 weeks. Study observations and caveats: Newly diagnosed patients reportedly had lower baseline TCR diversity than healthy donors. Whereas CD4+ TCR diversity had risen significantly by C4D1, CD8+ TCR diversity had not. Newly diagnosed patients had diversity similar to the baseline diversity of complete responders.

Comment on this clone: Antigen: not known.

All patients experienced relapse after autologous stem cell transplantation, and brentuximab vedotin exposure was variable. Trimming cost V 5 bases and J 8 bases; bases outside gene matches: 8. Germline V gene lookup returns CDR1 MRHNA and CDR2 SNTAGT. The CDR3 runs to 13 residues. Profiled with immunoSEQ multiplex PCR; TCRdb holds only in-frame clones, not every one. The table records 35,000 to 45,000 clones, around 88% of them present only once. This clonotype originated in a human donor with classical Hodgkin lymphoma. The rearrangement links TRBV6-4 to TRBJ1-2; 7 bases fit TRBD1. The sample in question was peripheral blood mononuclear cells (PBMCs), obtained before the second cycle of nivolumab. This CDR3 is CASSTSGGRGYTF. CDR3 coding DNA: TGTGCCAGCAGTACTTCAGGGGGTCGAGGCTACACCTTC.